One and the same sample provided the 16 T cell receptor beta chains below, sequenced in a study of blood T cell repertoires in COVID-19. Assay used: immunoSEQ multiplex PCR; TCRdb lists only in-frame clones, some missing. The sample carries 100,000 to 150,000 clones, over 75% recorded once. The sequenced material came from peripheral blood. The source is a man aged 60 to 69 with acute or convalescent COVID-19.

This rearrangement joins TRBV7-3 to TRBJ2-7; D may be TRBD1 (6 bases). Germline CDR1 reads SGHTA; CDR2 reads FQGTGA. CDR3 length equals 13 residues. Trimming shortened V by 5 bases and J by 5 bases, and 13 bases separated the two germline ends. The CDR3 coding sequence is TGTGCCAGCAGCGATTCAGGGGTCCACGAGCAGTACTTC. As protein: CASSDSGVHEQYF.

The chain employs TRBV7-3 and TRBJ1-1; D may be TRBD1 (6 bases). CDR3 length equals 14 residues. CDR1 is SGHTA, CDR2 FQGTGA, per germline. With 5 bases removed from V and 1 base from J, the gap between germline ends came to 11 bases. CDR3 amino acids: CASSPTRGNTEAFF. CDR3 DNA: TGTGCCAGCAGCCCAACCAGGGGGAACACTGAAGCTTTCTTT.

This sequence joins TRBV16 and TRBJ2-1, with TRBD2 matching over 8 bases. The CDR3 totals 14 residues. Germline V lookup: CDR1 KGHSY, CDR2 FQNENV. J gave up 6 bases and V 2 bases, and 3 bases lay outside the gene matches. Here the CDR3 DNA reads TGTGCCAGCAGCCAACTGGCGGGAGGCAATGAGCAGTTCTTC. Translated: CASSQLAGGNEQFF.

The V call is TRBV7-9, the J call TRBJ1-1; D is possibly TRBD1 (5 bases). V was cut by 5 bases and J by 6 bases, with 16 bases left in between. CDR1 is SEHNR, CDR2 FQNEAQ, per germline (reference sequence). The CDR3 has 14 amino acids. The DNA of the CDR3 is TGTGCCAGCAGCCCCCTGGACATTAGCCCTGAAGCTTTCTTT. Translated, it gives CASSPLDISPEAFF.

The chain is built from TRBV6-5 and TRBJ1-4; 9 bases agree with TRBD1. The CDR3 covers 14 residues. After removal of 6 bases from V and 8 bases from J, the junction contained 7 bases not matched to a gene. The germline V gene has CDR1 MNHEY and CDR2 SVGAGI. The chain's CDR3 is CASRTGGNREKLFF. For the CDR3, the DNA is TGTGCCAGCAGGACAGGGGGGAATCGGGAAAAACTGTTTTTT.

The chain carries TRBV18 and TRBJ2-5; 11 nucleotides agree with TRBD2. The CDR3 runs to 16 residues. Germline V CDR1 and CDR2: KGHSH, LQKENI. J was trimmed by 2 bases and V by 2 bases; bases with no gene match: 4. The CDR3 loop is CASSPRASGRQETQYF. DNA of the CDR3: TGTGCCAGCTCACCAAGGGCTAGCGGGAGGCAAGAGACCCAGTACTTC.

A note on this clone: A much larger clonotype is one base distant, so this may be a read error. The gene calls are TRBV5-1 and TRBJ1-2; weak D call: TRBD1 (5 bases). The CDR3 sequence is 12 residues long. In germline, CDR1 is SGHRS, CDR2 YFSETQ. V was trimmed by 5 bases and J by 0 bases, leaving 5 bases between them. The CDR3 DNA follows: TGCGCCAGCAGGACAGCTAACTATGGCTACACCTTC. Translating gives CASRTANYGYTF.

The chain combines TRBV20-1 with TRBJ2-7, with 9 nucleotides matching TRBD2. The germline V gene encodes CDR1 DFQATT and CDR2 SNEGSKA (reference sequence). V shed 5 bases, J shed 7 bases, and the junction held 3 bases outside the gene matches. CDR3 length equals 11 residues. The CDR3 DNA reads as TGCAGTGCTGGGACTAGCAAGGAGCAGTACTTC. It is translated as CSAGTSKEQYF.

The rearrangement uses TRBV19 and TRBJ1-3; a possible D gene is TRBD1 (5 bases). The CDR3 consists of 13 residues. The germline CDR1 and CDR2 sequences are LNHDA and SQIVND (reference sequence). V lost 7 bases to trimming and J lost 4 bases, with 11 bases between them. CDR3 DNA: TGTGCCAGTAACGAAGGGGCGGGAAACACCATATATTTT. Protein sequence: CASNEGAGNTIYF. Complete variable domain (other parts from reference TRBV19 and TRBJ1-3): DGGITQSPKYLFRKEGQNVTLSCEQNLNHDAMYWYRQDPGQGLRLIYYSQIVNDFQKGDIAEGYSVSREKKESFPLTVTSAQKNPTAFYLCASNEGAGNTIYFGEGSWLTVV.

The chain has TRBV21-1 and TRBJ1-1. TRBV21-1 is listed as a pseudogene. CDR3 length: 13 amino acids. In DNA, the CDR3 is TGTGCCAGCAGCAAATTCGGGAACACTGAAGCTTTCTTT. It yields the protein CASSKFGNTEAFF.

Regarding this clone: The final CDR3 position lacks the conserved phenylalanine or tryptophan, pointing to a likely read error. No DNA is shown, since the ends of the CDR3 on it are uncertain; the CDR3 is the one TCRdb lists. The chain carries TRBV21-1 and TRBJ1-2. TRBV21-1 is noted as a pseudogene. The CDR3 is 9 residues long, counting both termini. CDR3 protein: CASSKARSS.

V usage is TRBV18 and J usage is TRBJ1-5; possible D gene TRBD1, 5 bases. V lost 3 bases and J 7 bases, leaving 13 bases between the germline ends. The CDR3 runs 14 residues. Germline V gene data show CDR1 as KGHSH and CDR2 as LQKENI. CDR3 nucleotide sequence: TGTGCCAGCTCACCGGGGCCGGGGGACCAGCCCCAGCATTTT. This translates into CASSPGPGDQPQHF.

The CDR3 DNA reads as TGTGCCAGCAGCCCGGTGGAGTATGGCTACACCTTC. It is translated as CASSPVEYGYTF. The chain joins TRBV7-2 to TRBJ1-2; the D is unclear. CDR3 length: 12 residues. Germline CDR1 reads SGHTA; CDR2 reads FQGNSA. Trimming took 5 bases from V and 5 from J, leaving 9 bases between them.

This chain links TRBV4-1 with TRBJ2-6; D not resolved. This CDR3 region has 18 residues. Per the germline V gene, CDR1 is MGHRA and CDR2 is YSYEKL. Trimming cost V 1 base and J 1 base, with 14 bases left between them. As DNA, the CDR3 is TGCGCCAGCAGCCAAGGGGCAGGCCGAACATCTGGGGCCAACGTCCTGACTTTC. Protein sequence: CASSQGAGRTSGANVLTF.

This chain joins TRBV5-5 and TRBJ1-2, with D uncertain. Germline CDR1 SGHKS, CDR2 YYEKEE (reference sequence). The V and J ends lost 4 bases and 3 bases respectively, with 10 bases between them. This CDR3 spans 13 amino acids. The CDR3 spells CASSQGLDYGYTF. The CDR3 coding sequence is TGTGCCAGCAGCCAAGGACTGGACTATGGCTACACCTTC.

V is TRBV10-3 and J is TRBJ1-1, with D unresolved. The V and J ends lost 6 bases and 8 bases respectively, with 22 bases between them. Germline assignment: CDR1 ENHRY and CDR2 SYGVKD. The CDR3 has 15 amino acids. In DNA, the CDR3 is TGTGCCATCAGGGTCGGGTCAACCCGGGTGCGAGAAGCTTTCTTT. Amino acid sequence: CAIRVGSTRVREAFF.